This TCR beta chain emerged from a study of T cells in Graves' hyperthyroidism and ophthalmopathy. This clonotype appeared a few times. The antigen remains undetermined. The hyperthyroidism was newly diagnosed and had lasted under 2 months; the patients were aged 18 to 65. Uncontrolled infections, other autoimmune diseases, pregnancy or lactation led to exclusion of patients. PBMCs were sourced from around 10 ml fresh peripheral blood. Findings and limits, study-wide: With a median lead of 6.5 months before onset, the model predicted ophthalmopathy.

Researchers amplified the TCR beta CDR3 regions from RNA transcripts. The TCR CDR3 was amplified in a first-round RT-PCR using the HTBI primer set. TCRdb re-analysed the multiplex PCR reads in MiXCR, keeping a single row per CDR3 protein. Here the sample spans approximately 720,000 distinct CDR3 sequences, under 20% being singletons. Sample: blood. This sequence originates from a woman aged 50 to 60 with Graves' hyperthyroidism that later progressed to Graves' ophthalmopathy.

CDR3 amino acids: CASSISTRGPHHGYTF. DNA for the CDR3: TGTGCCAGTAGTATATCTACGAGGGGCCCGCATCATGGCTACACCTTC. This chain uses TRBV19 with TRBJ1-2; D may be TRBD1 (5 bases). The CDR3 extends over 16 amino acids. V was clipped by 2 bases and J by 6 bases, with 19 bases between them. In germline, CDR1 is LNHDA, CDR2 SQIVND (reference sequence).